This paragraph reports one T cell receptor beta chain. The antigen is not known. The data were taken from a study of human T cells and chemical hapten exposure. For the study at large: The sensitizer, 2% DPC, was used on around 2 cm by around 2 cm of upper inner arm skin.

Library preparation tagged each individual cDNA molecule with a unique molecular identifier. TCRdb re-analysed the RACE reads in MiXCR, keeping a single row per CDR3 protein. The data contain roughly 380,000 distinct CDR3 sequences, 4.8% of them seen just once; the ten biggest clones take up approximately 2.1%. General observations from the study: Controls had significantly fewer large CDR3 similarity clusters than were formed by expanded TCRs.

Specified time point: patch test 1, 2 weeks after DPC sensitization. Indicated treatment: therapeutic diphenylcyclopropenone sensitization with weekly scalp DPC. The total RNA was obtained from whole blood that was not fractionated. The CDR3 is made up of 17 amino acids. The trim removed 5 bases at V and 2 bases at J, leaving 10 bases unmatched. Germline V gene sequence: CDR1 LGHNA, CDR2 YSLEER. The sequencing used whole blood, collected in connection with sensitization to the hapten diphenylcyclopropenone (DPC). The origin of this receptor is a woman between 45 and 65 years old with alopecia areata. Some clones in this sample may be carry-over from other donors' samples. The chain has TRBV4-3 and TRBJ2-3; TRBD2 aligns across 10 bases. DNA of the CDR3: TGCGCCAGCAGCGAGACCGGGACTAGCGAACTCACAGATACGCAGTATTTT. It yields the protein CASSETGTSELTDTQYF.